This T cell receptor beta chain was sequenced for a study of control samples from healthy donors and cancer patients. Germline lookup yields CDR1 GTSNPN and CDR2 SVGIG (reference sequence). The CDR3 is 13 residues long. Trimming took off 0 bases at V and 5 bases at J, with 10 bases between the two ends. To note about this clone: Other DNA sequences in the sample encode the same CDR3.

Here immunoSEQ multiplex PCR was the method, and the copy in TCRdb shows in-frame clones only, minus some. This table holds approximately 85,000 clones, about 89% found once. The sequence was collected from a woman aged 60 to 75 in good health. Specimen: blood. The V call is TRBV30, the J call TRBJ1-2; a possible D gene is TRBD1 (5 bases). The CDR3 region has the DNA TGTGCCTGGAGTGTACTCGGGGGATATGGCTACACCTTC. Amino acid sequence: CAWSVLGGYGYTF. Looking up the rest from reference TRBV30 and TRBJ1-2 gives the full variable domain: SQTIHQWPATLVQPVGSPLSLECTVEGTSNPNLYWYRQAAGRGLQLLFYSVGIGQISSEVPQNLSASRPQDRQFILSSKKLLLSDSGFYLCAWSVLGGYGYTFGSGTRLTVV.